These T cell receptor beta chains were read from a single sample in a study of blood T cells in healthy people across ages. TCRdb called the 5' RACE reads again in MiXCR, with one record for every CDR3 protein. Among about 1.6 million distinct CDR3 sequences listed, 34% were seen once. Material for sequencing was blood. The receptors were gathered from a woman in her 30s in good health. CDR3s leave out the opening cysteine and the closing phenylalanine or tryptophan.

j_gene,v_gene,CDR3aa
TRBJ1-1,TRBV5-1,ASSLDPGGVNTEAF
TRBJ1-1,TRBV3-1,ASSLKGHLNTEAF
TRBJ2-1,TRBV20-1,SARDPRDPDNEQF
TRBJ1-5,TRBV9,ASSATGLANGQPQH
TRBJ1-5,TRBV7-2,ASSLYGTGGGQPQH
TRBJ1-1,TRBV30,AWSQHMNTEAF
TRBJ1-2,TRBV4-1,ASSQEQGVYGYT
TRBJ1-2,TRBV6-1,ASSEAPRAANYGYT
TRBJ1-1,TRBV4-1,ASSQDRAVEAF
TRBJ2-5,TRBV10-3,AISESQRQETQY
TRBJ1-1,TRBV6-6,ASSYGRGLNTEAF
TRBJ2-7,TRBV20-1,SARDPGSGSSYEQY
TRBJ1-1,TRBV4-1,ASSHKTGVKNTEAF
TRBJ2-3,TRBV4-1,ASSQPRRDRGLRTPDTQY
TRBJ2-3,TRBV12-3/TRBV12-4,ASRVFEDVEY
TRBJ1-4,TRBV27,ASSFGREGTGPYEKLF
TRBJ2-3,TRBV7-2,ASSFSGTGFPDTQY
TRBJ2-7,TRBV20-1,SARDRDRDFSPGEQY
TRBJ2-2,TRBV4-1,ASSQDSQGARAGELF
TRBJ2-1,TRBV11-2,ASSRGSEIAGINEQF